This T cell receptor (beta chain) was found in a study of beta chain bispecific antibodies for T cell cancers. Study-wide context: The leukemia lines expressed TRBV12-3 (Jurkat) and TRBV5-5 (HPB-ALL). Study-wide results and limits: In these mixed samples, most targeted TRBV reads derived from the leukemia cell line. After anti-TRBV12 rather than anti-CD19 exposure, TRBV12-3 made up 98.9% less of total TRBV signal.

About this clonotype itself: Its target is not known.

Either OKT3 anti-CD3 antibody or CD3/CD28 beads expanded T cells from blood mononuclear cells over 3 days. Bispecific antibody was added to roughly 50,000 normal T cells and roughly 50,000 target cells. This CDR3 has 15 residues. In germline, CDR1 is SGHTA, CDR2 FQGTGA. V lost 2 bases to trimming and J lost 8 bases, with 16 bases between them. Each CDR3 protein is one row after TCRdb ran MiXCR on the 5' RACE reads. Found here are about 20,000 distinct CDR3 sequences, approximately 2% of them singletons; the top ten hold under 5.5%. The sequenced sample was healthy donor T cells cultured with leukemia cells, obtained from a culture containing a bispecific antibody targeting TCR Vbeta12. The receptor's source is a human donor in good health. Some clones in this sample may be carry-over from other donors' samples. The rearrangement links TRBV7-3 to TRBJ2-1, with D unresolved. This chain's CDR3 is CASSLLASPGDEQFF. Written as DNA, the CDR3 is TGTGCCAGCAGCTTATTAGCATCCCCAGGAGATGAGCAGTTCTTC.